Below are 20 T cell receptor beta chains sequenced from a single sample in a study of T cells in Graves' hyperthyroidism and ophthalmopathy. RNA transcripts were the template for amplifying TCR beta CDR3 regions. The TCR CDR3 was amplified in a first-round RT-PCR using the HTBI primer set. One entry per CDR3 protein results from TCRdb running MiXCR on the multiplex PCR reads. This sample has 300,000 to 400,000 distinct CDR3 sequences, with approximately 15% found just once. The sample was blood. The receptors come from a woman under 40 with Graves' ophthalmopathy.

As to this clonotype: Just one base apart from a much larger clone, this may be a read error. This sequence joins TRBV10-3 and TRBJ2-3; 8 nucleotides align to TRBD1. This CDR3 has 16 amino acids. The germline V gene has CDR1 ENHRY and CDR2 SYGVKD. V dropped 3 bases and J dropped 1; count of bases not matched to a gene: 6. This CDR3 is CAISDPDRGGTDTQYF. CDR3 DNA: TGTGCCATCAGTGACCCCGACAGGGGTGGCACAGATACGCAGTATTTT.

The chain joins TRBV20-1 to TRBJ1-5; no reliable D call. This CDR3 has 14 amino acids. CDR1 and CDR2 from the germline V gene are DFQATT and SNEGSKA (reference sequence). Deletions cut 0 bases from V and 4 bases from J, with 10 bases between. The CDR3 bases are TGCAGTGCTAGAGAAGAAGAGTTGAATCAGCCCCAGCATTTT. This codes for CSAREEELNQPQHF.

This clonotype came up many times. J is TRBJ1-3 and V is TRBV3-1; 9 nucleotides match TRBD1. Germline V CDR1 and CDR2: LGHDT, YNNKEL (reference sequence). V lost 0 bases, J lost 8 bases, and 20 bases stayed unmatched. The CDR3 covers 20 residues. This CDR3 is CASSQDRYALVGTGWDTIYF. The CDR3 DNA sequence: TGTGCCAGCAGCCAAGATCGTTATGCTTTGGTCGGGACAGGGTGGGACACCATATATTTT.

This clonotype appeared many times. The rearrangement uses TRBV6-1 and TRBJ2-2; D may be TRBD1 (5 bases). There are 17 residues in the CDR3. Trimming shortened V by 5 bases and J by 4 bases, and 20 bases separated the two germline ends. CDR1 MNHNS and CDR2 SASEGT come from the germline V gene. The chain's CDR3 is CASSRTPPVVGTGELFF. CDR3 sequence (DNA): TGTGCCAGCAGTCGGACACCCCCGGTCGTGGGCACCGGGGAGCTGTTTTTT.

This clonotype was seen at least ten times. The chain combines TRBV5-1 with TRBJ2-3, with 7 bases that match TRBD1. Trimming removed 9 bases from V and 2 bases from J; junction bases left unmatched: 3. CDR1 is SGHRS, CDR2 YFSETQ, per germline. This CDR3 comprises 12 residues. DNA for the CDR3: TGCGCCACGACAGGGAACACAGATACGCAGTATTTT. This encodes CATTGNTDTQYF.

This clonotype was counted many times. The CDR3 sequence is CSARDRARFNSPLHF. The CDR3 DNA reads TGCAGTGCTAGAGATCGCGCGAGGTTTAATTCACCCCTCCACTTT. V usage is TRBV20-1 and J usage is TRBJ1-6; D gene uncertain. CDR1 is DFQATT, CDR2 SNEGSKA, per germline (reference sequence). V was cut by 0 bases and J by 6 bases, with 12 bases left in between. The CDR3 is made up of 15 amino acids.

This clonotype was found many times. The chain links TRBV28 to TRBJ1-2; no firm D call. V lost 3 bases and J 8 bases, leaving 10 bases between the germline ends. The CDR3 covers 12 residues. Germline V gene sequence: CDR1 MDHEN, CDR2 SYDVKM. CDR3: CASSLGSKGYTF. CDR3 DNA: TGTGCCAGCAGTTTGGGAAGTAAGGGCTACACCTTC.

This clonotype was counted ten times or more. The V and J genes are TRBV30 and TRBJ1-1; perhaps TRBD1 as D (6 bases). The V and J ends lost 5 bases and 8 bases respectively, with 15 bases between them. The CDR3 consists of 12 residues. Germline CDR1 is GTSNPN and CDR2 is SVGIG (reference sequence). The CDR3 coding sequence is TGTGCCTGGGGGGGCGGACAGATCGAAGCTTTCTTT. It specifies CAWGGGQIEAFF.

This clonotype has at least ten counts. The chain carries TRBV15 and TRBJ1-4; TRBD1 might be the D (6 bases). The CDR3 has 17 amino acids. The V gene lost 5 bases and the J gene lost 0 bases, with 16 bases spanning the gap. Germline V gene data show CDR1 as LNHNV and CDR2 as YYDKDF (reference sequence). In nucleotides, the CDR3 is TGTGCCACCAGCGGAGGGGGGGCATCTGCAACTAATGAAAAACTGTTTTTT. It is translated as CATSGGGASATNEKLFF.

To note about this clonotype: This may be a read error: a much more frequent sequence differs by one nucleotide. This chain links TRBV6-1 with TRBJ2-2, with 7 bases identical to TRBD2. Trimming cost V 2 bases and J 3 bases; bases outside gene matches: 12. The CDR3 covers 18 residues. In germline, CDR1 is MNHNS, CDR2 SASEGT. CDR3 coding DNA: TGTGCCAGCAGTGAAAGCCGGGGGGTCGTTTCTCACACCGGGGAGCTGTTTTTT. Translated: CASSESRGVVSHTGELFF.

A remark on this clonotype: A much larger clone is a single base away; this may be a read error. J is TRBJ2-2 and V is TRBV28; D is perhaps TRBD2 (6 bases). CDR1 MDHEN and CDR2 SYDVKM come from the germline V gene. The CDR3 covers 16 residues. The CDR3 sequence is CASSGEWGNGPGGLFF. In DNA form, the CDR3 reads TGTGCCAGCAGTGGGGAATGGGGAAACGGCCCCGGGGGGCTGTTTTTT. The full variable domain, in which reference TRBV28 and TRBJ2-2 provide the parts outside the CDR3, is DVKVTQSSRYLVKRTGEKVFLECVQDMDHENMFWYRQDPGLGLRLIYFSYDVKMKEKGDIPEGYSVSREKKERFSLILESASTNQTSMYLCASSGEWGNGPGGLFFGEGSRLTVL.

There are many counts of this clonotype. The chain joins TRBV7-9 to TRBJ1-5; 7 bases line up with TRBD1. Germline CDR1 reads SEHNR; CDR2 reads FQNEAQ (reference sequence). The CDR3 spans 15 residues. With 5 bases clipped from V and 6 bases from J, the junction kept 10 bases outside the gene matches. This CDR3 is CASSQTGTGGQPQHF. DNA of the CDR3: TGTGCCAGCAGCCAGACAGGGACCGGTGGTCAGCCCCAGCATTTT.

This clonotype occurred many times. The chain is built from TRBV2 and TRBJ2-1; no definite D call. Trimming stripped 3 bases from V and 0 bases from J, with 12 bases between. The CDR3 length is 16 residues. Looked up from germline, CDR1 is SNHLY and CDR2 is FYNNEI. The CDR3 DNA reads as TGTGCCAGCAGTGATAGGGCGAGATCCTCCTACAATGAGCAGTTCTTC. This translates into CASSDRARSSYNEQFF.

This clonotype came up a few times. The chain's CDR3 is CSVCLAGENYEQYF. DNA of the CDR3: TGCAGCGTTTGCCTAGCGGGGGAAAACTACGAGCAGTACTTC. V is TRBV29-1 and J is TRBJ2-7; 10 bases match TRBD2. The CDR3 runs to 14 residues. Per the germline V gene, CDR1 is SQVTM and CDR2 is ANQGSEA. V trimming: 5 bases; J trimming: 3 bases; junction bases outside the gene matches: 7.

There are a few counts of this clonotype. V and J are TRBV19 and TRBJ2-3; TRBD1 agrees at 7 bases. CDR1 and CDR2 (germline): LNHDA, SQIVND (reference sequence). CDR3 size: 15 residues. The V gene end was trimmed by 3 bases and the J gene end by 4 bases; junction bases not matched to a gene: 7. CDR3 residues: CASSITGAGADTQYF. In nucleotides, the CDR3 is TGTGCCAGTAGTATCACAGGGGCGGGCGCAGATACGCAGTATTTT. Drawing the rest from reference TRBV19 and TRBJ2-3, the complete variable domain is DGGITQSPKYLFRKEGQNVTLSCEQNLNHDAMYWYRQDPGQGLRLIYYSQIVNDFQKGDIAEGYSVSREKKESFPLTVTSAQKNPTAFYLCASSITGAGADTQYFGPGTRLTVL.

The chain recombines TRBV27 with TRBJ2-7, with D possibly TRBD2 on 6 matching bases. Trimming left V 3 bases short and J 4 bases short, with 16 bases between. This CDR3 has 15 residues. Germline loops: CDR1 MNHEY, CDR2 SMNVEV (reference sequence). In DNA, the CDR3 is TGTGCCAGCAGTTTCGTGATTAGCGGTGTTTACGAGCAGTACTTC. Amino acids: CASSFVISGVYEQYF.

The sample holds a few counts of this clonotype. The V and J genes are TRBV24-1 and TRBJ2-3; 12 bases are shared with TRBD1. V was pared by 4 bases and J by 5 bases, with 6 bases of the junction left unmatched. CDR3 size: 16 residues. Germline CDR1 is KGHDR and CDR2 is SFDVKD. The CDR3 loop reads CATSELGTGGVDTQYF. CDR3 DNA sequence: TGTGCCACCAGTGAGCTTGGGACAGGGGGCGTAGATACGCAGTATTTT.

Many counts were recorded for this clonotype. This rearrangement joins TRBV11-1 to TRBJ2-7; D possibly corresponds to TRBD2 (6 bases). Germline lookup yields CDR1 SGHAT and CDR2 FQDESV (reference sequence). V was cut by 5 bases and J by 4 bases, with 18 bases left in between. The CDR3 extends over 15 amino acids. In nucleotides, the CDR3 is TGTGCCAGCAGCCTCCGCCGGGACTCGGATTACGAGCAGTACTTC. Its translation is CASSLRRDSDYEQYF. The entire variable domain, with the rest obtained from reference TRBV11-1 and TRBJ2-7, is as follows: EAEVAQSPRYKITEKSQAVAFWCDPISGHATLYWYRQILGQGPELLVQFQDESVVDDSQLPKDRFSAERLKGVDSTLKIQPAELGDSAMYLCASSLRRDSDYEQYFGPGTRLTVT.

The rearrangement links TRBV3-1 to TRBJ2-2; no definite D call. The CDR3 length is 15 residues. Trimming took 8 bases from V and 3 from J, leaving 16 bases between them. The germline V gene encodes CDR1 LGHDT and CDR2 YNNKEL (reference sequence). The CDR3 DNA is TGTGCCAGCCCGGTGGGGTTACGGGACACCGGGGAGCTGTTTTTT. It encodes CASPVGLRDTGELFF.

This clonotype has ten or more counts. CDR3 sequence: CASSARTLVTYEQYF. In nucleotides, the CDR3 is TGTGCCAGCAGCGCACGGACGCTTGTAACCTACGAGCAGTACTTC. This sequence joins TRBV11-2 and TRBJ2-7; the D is unclear. Germline CDR1 reads SGHAT; CDR2 reads FQNNGV. V lost 5 bases and J lost 2, with 16 bases in between. The CDR3 runs to 15 residues.